Listed here are 6 T cell receptor beta chains from one sample, sequenced in a study of T cell changes during pregnancy in multiple sclerosis. Method: immunoSEQ multiplex PCR; TCRdb's copy keeps in-frame clones and lacks some. The sample shows about 28,000 clones, 85% to 90% of them seen only once. This specimen was CD4+ T cells from peripheral blood mononuclear cells, taken in the second trimester of pregnancy. Receptors originate from a female donor with multiple sclerosis, enrolled in a pregnancy study.

This rearrangement joins TRBV7-2 to TRBJ1-1, with TRBD1 matching over 8 bases. Germline CDR1 is SGHTA and CDR2 is FQGNSA. This CDR3 has 12 residues. Trimming cost V 5 bases and J 10 bases; bases outside gene matches: 6. CDR3 protein: CASSEAGGAAFF. The CDR3 DNA reads as TGTGCCAGCAGCGAAGCAGGGGGCGCAGCTTTCTTT.

This chain links TRBV19 with TRBJ2-7; possibly TRBD1 for D (5 bases). Trimming pared 6 bases from V and 12 bases from J, leaving 15 bases between. The length of the CDR3 is 11 residues. Germline V lookup: CDR1 LNHDA, CDR2 SQIVND (reference sequence). The CDR3 sequence: CASSTGQIAYF. The DNA of the CDR3 is TGTGCCAGTAGCACCGGACAAATCGCGTACTTC. Using reference TRBV19 and TRBJ2-7 for the parts outside the CDR3, the full variable domain is DGGITQSPKYLFRKEGQNVTLSCEQNLNHDAMYWYRQDPGQGLRLIYYSQIVNDFQKGDIAEGYSVSREKKESFPLTVTSAQKNPTAFYLCASSTGQIAYFGPGTRLTVT.

The gene calls are TRBV7-8 and TRBJ2-2, with a weak D call TRBD1 (5 bases). The germline V gene encodes CDR1 SGHVS and CDR2 FQNEAQ. The CDR3 length is 16 residues. V was trimmed by 4 bases and J by 0 bases, leaving 12 bases between them. The CDR3: CASSSQATANTGELFF. In DNA form, the CDR3 reads TGTGCCAGCAGCTCTCAAGCGACAGCGAACACCGGGGAGCTGTTTTTT. Filled out from reference TRBV7-8 and TRBJ2-2, the complete variable domain reads GAGVSQSPRYKVAKRGQDVALRCDPISGHVSLFWYQQALGQGPEFLTYFQNEAQLDKSGLPSDRFFAERPEGSVSTLKIQRTQQEDSAVYLCASSSQATANTGELFFGEGSRLTVL.

The chain uses TRBV28 and TRBJ2-7; D not certain. The germline V gene has CDR1 MDHEN and CDR2 SYDVKM. Trimming shortened V by 2 bases and J by 6 bases, and 17 bases separated the two germline ends. The CDR3 is 15 amino acids. CDR3 in amino acids: CASSLGDARLGEQYF. Here the CDR3 DNA reads TGTGCCAGCAGTTTAGGAGACGCCCGTCTTGGCGAGCAGTACTTC.

This clone came up a few times. The CDR3 bases are TGTGCCAGCAACAGGGGGCAAGGTCAGCCCCAGCATTTT. Translation gives CASNRGQGQPQHF. The rearrangement uses TRBV14 and TRBJ1-5; 9 positions match TRBD1. V lost 7 bases, J lost 6 bases, and 4 bases stayed unmatched. The germline V gene encodes CDR1 SGHDN and CDR2 FVKESK. The CDR3 runs to 13 residues.

This chain uses TRBV9 with TRBJ2-1, with 9 bases matching TRBD1. Trimming at V came to 4 bases and at J to 7 bases, leaving 12 bases not matched to a gene. Germline loops: CDR1 SGDLS, CDR2 YYNGEE. This CDR3 has 16 residues. In nucleotides, the CDR3 is TGTGCCAGCAGCCCGCAGGCAGCGACAGGGGGAAATGAGCAGTTCTTC. The encoded protein is CASSPQAATGGNEQFF.